The 27 T cell receptor beta chains below come from one sample, sequenced in a study of a mutant IDH1 vaccine in newly diagnosed glioma (dated by TCRdb to the early 2020s). The receptor library was made with the immunoSEQ multiplex PCR assay. Here the immuneACCESS table is served through TCRdb, limited to in-frame sequences with V and J called. Missing clones are a known gap in these copies; in checked studies unresolved V genes cover under half, and the rest lacks a known reason. Counted in this sample were tens of thousands of clones; about 65% of them appeared once. The ten top clones hold about 4.8% of the sample. No cognate antigen is known for these TCRs. The sample's time point label, decoded: week 47, end of study. Each vaccine dose was 300 ug of a 20-mer mutant IDH1 peptide in Montanide, given subcutaneously with topical imiquimod. The source material was peripheral blood mononuclear cells (PBMCs), sampled from a glioma patient whose treatment included an IDH1 peptide vaccine. These receptor sequences come from a man aged 35-49 years with glioma. Some clones in this sample may be carry-over from other donors' samples.

The DNA for the CDR3 is TGCGCCAGCAAGGTCGGAACAAACCTACTCGTAGAGCAGTACTTC. Translation: CASKVGTNLLVEQYF. The chain recombines TRBV5-1 with TRBJ2-7; the D is unclear. Germline CDR1 SGHRS, CDR2 YFSETQ. V was trimmed by 6 bases and J by 7 bases, leaving 23 bases between them. This CDR3 is 15 amino acids long.

CDR3 sequence: CASSWASYEQYF. CDR3 nucleotides: TGTGCCAGCAGCTGGGCCTCCTACGAGCAGTACTTC. The genes are TRBV5-6 and TRBJ2-7, with D unresolved. This CDR3 contains 12 residues. The germline V and J ends were trimmed by 3 bases and 0 bases, with 4 bases remaining between them. Germline CDR1 is SGHDT and CDR2 is YYEEEE.

This clone was seen a few times. This CDR3 reads CASSGGQLANYGYTF. The DNA for the CDR3 is TGTGCCAGCAGCGGCGGACAGCTCGCTAACTATGGCTACACCTTC. The V gene is TRBV7-9, the J gene TRBJ1-2; tentative D call: TRBD1 (6 bases). Germline V gene lookup returns CDR1 SEHNR and CDR2 FQNEAQ (reference sequence). The CDR3 consists of 15 residues. The V and J ends lost 5 bases and 0 bases respectively, with 13 bases between them.

The chain combines TRBV6-5 with TRBJ1-2, with D unresolved. Germline V gene data show CDR1 as MNHEY and CDR2 as SVGAGI. The CDR3 extends over 13 amino acids. V was shortened by 0 bases and J by 5 bases, with 7 bases between the two germline ends. The CDR3, as DNA: TGTGCCAGCAGTTACTCGCAGCCGTATGGCTACACCTTC. It translates to CASSYSQPYGYTF.

The chain joins TRBV2 to TRBJ2-2; 8 bases fit TRBD2. CDR1 and CDR2 (germline): SNHLY, FYNNEI. V trimming: 5 bases; J trimming: 6 bases; junction bases outside the gene matches: 5. The CDR3 has 14 amino acids. In DNA form, the CDR3 reads TGTGCCAGCAGTCCGACTAGCGCGCCCGGGGAGCTGTTTTTT. Amino acids: CASSPTSAPGELFF. The full variable domain, with the rest looked up from reference TRBV2 and TRBJ2-2, is EPEVTQTPSHQVTQMGQEVILRCVPISNHLYFYWYRQILGQKVEFLVSFYNNEISEKSEIFDDQFSVERPDGSNFTLKIRSTKLEDSAMYFCASSPTSAPGELFFGEGSRLTVL.

The chain has TRBV27 and TRBJ2-7; 8 positions agree with TRBD1. This CDR3 is 15 amino acids long. The V segment lost 3 bases and the J segment 2 bases; nucleotides outside the gene matches: 6. Germline assignment: CDR1 MNHEY and CDR2 SMNVEV (reference sequence). The chain's CDR3 is CASSLGQDVTYEQYF. In DNA, the CDR3 is TGTGCCAGCAGTTTGGGACAGGACGTGACCTACGAGCAGTACTTC.

This clone has just one count. The V gene is TRBV5-6, the J gene TRBJ2-1; tentatively, D is TRBD1 (6 bases). This CDR3 contains 18 residues. The germline CDR1 and CDR2 sequences are SGHDT and YYEEEE. Trimming shortened V by 4 bases and J by 3 bases, and 23 bases separated the two germline ends. This CDR3 reads CASSRGGSGSPGYNEQFF. The CDR3 DNA is TGTGCCAGCAGCCGAGGGGGTAGTGGGAGTCCTGGCTACAATGAGCAGTTCTTC.

The chain joins TRBV6-6 to TRBJ1-2; D unclear. CDR3 length equals 14 residues. The V gene's germline CDR1 is MNHNY and CDR2 SVGAGI (reference sequence). V was shortened by 7 bases and J by 5 bases, with 17 bases between the two germline ends. Here the CDR3 DNA reads TGTGCCAGCACCTCAACAGCTCAGAGTTATGGCTACACCTTC. Its protein is CASTSTAQSYGYTF.

The chain couples TRBV6-1 to TRBJ2-1, with TRBD2 as a possible D gene (6 bases). Trimming took 7 bases from V and 4 from J, leaving 14 bases between them. Germline lookup yields CDR1 MNHNS and CDR2 SASEGT. This CDR3 is 14 amino acids long. The DNA of the CDR3 is TGTGCCAGCACCCGGGGGTCGTGGTACAATGAGCAGTTCTTC. It translates to CASTRGSWYNEQFF.

The table lists this clone with a count of one. V and J are TRBV30 and TRBJ2-7; D is unresolved. Germline V gene data show CDR1 as GTSNPN and CDR2 as SVGIG (reference sequence). Trimming shortened V by 5 bases and J by 3 bases, and 14 bases separated the two germline ends. The CDR3 consists of 13 residues. The CDR3 loop is CAWGRTVSYEQYF. The CDR3 bases are TGTGCCTGGGGTCGGACGGTAAGCTACGAGCAGTACTTC.

About this clone: The DNA is left out, because the CDR3 cannot be placed on it with certainty; the CDR3 is given as TCRdb lists it. The chain carries TRBV29-1 and TRBJ1-1; TRBD1 reflects the table's D call only, with no check against the DNA. Germline CDR1 reads SQVTM; CDR2 reads ANQGSEA. The CDR3 is 13 residues long, counting both termini. The CDR3: CSVAEGAYTEDFF.

This chain uses TRBV25-1 with TRBJ2-3, with 9 bases that match TRBD1. The CDR3 covers 14 residues. Germline lookup yields CDR1 MGHDK and CDR2 SYGVNS. V lost 5 bases, J lost 2 bases, and 2 bases stayed unmatched. The CDR3 nucleotides are TGTGCCAGCAGTTGGGACAGGGCCACAGATACGCAGTATTTT. Translation: CASSWDRATDTQYF.

The chain joins TRBV19 to TRBJ2-3, with 10 bases lining up with TRBD2. With V trimmed by 4 bases and J by 0 bases, 1 base remained unmatched. This CDR3 is 15 amino acids long. CDR1 LNHDA and CDR2 SQIVND come from the germline V gene (reference sequence). CDR3 sequence: CASSTSGGSTDTQYF. In DNA form, the CDR3 reads TGTGCCAGTAGTACTAGCGGGGGTAGCACAGATACGCAGTATTTT.

The chain links TRBV6-6 to TRBJ2-7, with TRBD1 matching 9 bases. From germline, CDR1 is MNHNY and CDR2 SVGAGI (reference sequence). V lost 4 bases and J lost 12; bases outside the gene matches: 19. CDR3 length: 16 amino acids. The CDR3 DNA follows: TGTGCCAGCAGTTCACCCTTAGGGGACAGGGAACTCAAGCGGTACTTC. This sequence encodes CASSSPLGDRELKRYF.

This clone was recorded a few times. The chain uses TRBV5-1 and TRBJ1-3; 7 bases match TRBD1. There are 14 residues in the CDR3. Trimming cost V 2 bases and J 2 bases; bases outside gene matches: 1. CDR1 and CDR2 from the germline V gene are SGHRS and YFSETQ. CDR3 sequence: CASSFQGAGNTIYF. The CDR3 nucleotides read TGCGCCAGCAGCTTTCAGGGGGCTGGAAACACCATATATTTT.

This clone was seen many times. This sequence joins TRBV15 and TRBJ1-2; the D gene is possibly TRBD1 (6 bases). The V gene's germline CDR1 is LNHNV and CDR2 YYDKDF (reference sequence). This CDR3 region has 12 residues. The V end lost 3 bases, the J end lost 8 bases, and 10 bases lay between the germline ends. The CDR3 DNA reads as TGTGCCACCAGCAGGGGACAACGGGGCTACACCTTC. It encodes CATSRGQRGYTF.

The chain uses TRBV7-9 and TRBJ1-4, with TRBD1 as a possible D gene (6 bases). This CDR3 contains 16 residues. V was trimmed by 6 bases and J by 3 bases, leaving 17 bases between them. Per germline, CDR1 SEHNR and CDR2 FQNEAQ (reference sequence). CDR3 coding DNA: TGTGCCAGCAGTCGACTTACAGGGACCGCTAATGAAAAACTGTTTTTT. Translated: CASSRLTGTANEKLFF.

In this sample, this clone turned up a few times. The rearrangement links TRBV10-3 to TRBJ2-3; 8 bases match TRBD2. This CDR3 is built from 15 residues. V lost 8 bases and J lost 1; bases outside the gene matches: 8. Germline CDR1 and CDR2: ENHRY and SYGVKD. The CDR3 protein is CAIALAGGGTDTQYF. DNA for the CDR3: TGTGCCATCGCCTTGGCGGGGGGCGGCACAGATACGCAGTATTTT.

This clone was detected a few times. The chain couples TRBV7-6 to TRBJ2-7; D not certain. The CDR3 contains 12 residues. The germline V gene encodes CDR1 SGHVS and CDR2 FNYEAQ. Trimming pared 4 bases from V and 0 bases from J, leaving 4 bases between. CDR3 residues: CASSSSSYEQYF. The CDR3 region has the DNA TGTGCCAGCAGCTCATCCTCCTACGAGCAGTACTTC.

The chain combines TRBV18 with TRBJ1-1; no reliable D call. V lost 4 bases, J lost 1 base, and 13 bases lay in between. This CDR3 is 15 amino acids long. Germline V CDR1 and CDR2: KGHSH, LQKENI. CDR3 nucleotide sequence: TGTGCCAGCTCACGAAGCTCCGACCGGAACACTGAAGCTTTCTTT. This codes for CASSRSSDRNTEAFF.

This clone was seen just once. The CDR3 sequence is CASSIRMAGGPYEQYF. The DNA of the CDR3 is TGTGCCAGCAGCATACGAATGGCGGGTGGACCATACGAGCAGTACTTC. The J gene is TRBJ2-7, the V gene TRBV11-2; possible D gene TRBD2, 5 bases. Germline CDR1 reads SGHAT; CDR2 reads FQNNGV. The CDR3 runs 16 residues. With 5 bases removed from V and 4 bases from J, the gap between germline ends came to 21 bases.

The V and J genes are TRBV30 and TRBJ1-2; 8 nucleotides agree with TRBD1. In germline, CDR1 is GTSNPN, CDR2 SVGIG (reference sequence). Germline trimming cut 0 bases from V and 5 bases from J; bases unmatched to any gene: 8. CDR3 length: 15 residues. DNA of the CDR3: TGTGCCTGGAGTGTCCCCGACAGGGGCGGTTATGGCTACACCTTC. It encodes CAWSVPDRGGYGYTF.

This clone was seen once. The J gene is TRBJ1-2, the V gene TRBV19; D gene ambiguous. The V gene lost 5 bases and the J gene lost 6 bases, with 13 bases spanning the gap. Germline CDR1 LNHDA, CDR2 SQIVND (reference sequence). CDR3 size: 13 residues. CDR3 protein: CASSERESHGYTF. CDR3 DNA sequence: TGTGCCAGTAGTGAGCGGGAGAGCCATGGCTACACCTTC.

The chain recombines TRBV29-1 with TRBJ2-4, with D possibly being TRBD1 (5 bases). Looked up from germline, CDR1 is SQVTM and CDR2 is ANQGSEA. Trimming took off 4 bases at V and 6 bases at J, with 10 bases between the two ends. The CDR3 contains 12 residues. The CDR3: CSVVDRRNIQYF. CDR3 nucleotide sequence: TGCAGCGTTGTTGACAGAAGAAACATTCAGTACTTC. The variable domain in full, with the rest retrieved from reference TRBV29-1 and TRBJ2-4, is SAVISQKPSRDICQRGTSLTIQCQVDSQVTMMFWYRQQPGQSLTLIATANQGSEATYESGFVIDKFPISRPNLTFSTLTVSNMSPEDSSIYLCSVVDRRNIQYFGAGTRLSVL.

CDR3 DNA sequence: TGTGCCAGCAGCTTGGAGAGGGGTCAGAGTTCTGAAGCTTTCTTT. Translated, it gives CASSLERGQSSEAFF. The V call is TRBV5-4, the J call TRBJ1-1, with D maybe TRBD1 (5 bases). Trimming removed 0 bases from V and 6 bases from J, with 15 bases in between. Germline CDR1 SGHNT, CDR2 YYREEE (reference sequence). The CDR3 is 15 residues long.

This clone turned up a few times. The chain employs TRBV11-2 and TRBJ2-7; D unclear. This CDR3 contains 13 residues. In germline, CDR1 is SGHAT, CDR2 FQNNGV. V was cut by 4 bases and J by 3 bases, with 10 bases left in between. The CDR3 bases are TGTGCCAGCAGCTGGACGAAAGACTACGAGCAGTACTTC. Translating it yields CASSWTKDYEQYF.

This clone was counted between two and nine times. V usage is TRBV5-6 and J usage is TRBJ1-6, with TRBD1 identical over 10 bases. With V trimmed by 2 bases and J by 5 bases, 7 bases remained unmatched. This CDR3 region has 17 residues. CDR1 SGHDT and CDR2 YYEEEE come from the germline V gene. This CDR3 reads CASSFGGQGMDNSPLHF. The CDR3, as DNA: TGTGCCAGCAGCTTTGGGGGACAGGGGATGGATAATTCACCCCTCCACTTT.